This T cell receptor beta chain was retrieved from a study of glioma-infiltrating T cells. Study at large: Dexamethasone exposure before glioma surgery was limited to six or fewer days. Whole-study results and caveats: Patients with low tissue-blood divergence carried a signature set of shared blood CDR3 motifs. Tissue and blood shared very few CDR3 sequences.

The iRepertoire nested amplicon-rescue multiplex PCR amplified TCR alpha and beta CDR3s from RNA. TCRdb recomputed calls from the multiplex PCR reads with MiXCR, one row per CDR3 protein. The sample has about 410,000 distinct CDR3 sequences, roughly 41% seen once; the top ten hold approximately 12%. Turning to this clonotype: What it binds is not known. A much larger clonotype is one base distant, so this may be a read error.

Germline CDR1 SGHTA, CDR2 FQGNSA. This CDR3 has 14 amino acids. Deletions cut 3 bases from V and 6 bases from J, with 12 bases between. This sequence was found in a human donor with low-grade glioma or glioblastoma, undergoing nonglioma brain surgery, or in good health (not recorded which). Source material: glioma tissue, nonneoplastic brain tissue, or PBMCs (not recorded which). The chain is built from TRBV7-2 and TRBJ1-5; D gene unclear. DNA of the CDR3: TGTGCCAGCAGCTTCACAAGGACGGTTCAGCCCCAGCATTTT. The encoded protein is CASSFTRTVQPQHF. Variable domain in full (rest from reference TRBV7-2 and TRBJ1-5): GAGVSQSPSNKVTEKGKDVELRCDPISGHTALYWYRQSLGQGLEFLIYFQGNSAPDKSGLPSDRFSAERTGGSVSTLTIQRTQQEDSAVYLCASSFTRTVQPQHFGDGTRLSIL.